This T cell receptor beta chain stems from a study of Tregs in tolerant kidney transplant recipients. Whole-study results and caveats: Biological reproducibility was not directly addressed in this study.

TCRdb's copy holds only in-frame clones and misses some; the assay was immunoSEQ multiplex PCR. The repertoire has about 240,000 clones, 84% of them found once; the top ten carry approximately 0.69%. Details on this clone: No antigen is known for it.

With 4 bases clipped from V and 3 bases from J, the junction kept 5 bases outside the gene matches. Per the germline V gene, CDR1 is SGHRS and CDR2 is YFSETQ. The CDR3 covers 14 residues. Sequenced: CD4+ T cells from blood. The origin of this receptor is a human donor in good health. The chain joins TRBV5-1 to TRBJ2-5, with 8 bases matching TRBD1. This CDR3 is CASSRGQAEETQYF. Here the CDR3 DNA reads TGCGCCAGCAGCCGGGGACAGGCAGAAGAGACCCAGTACTTC.